The present T cell receptor (beta chain) was sequenced within a study of blood T cell repertoires in COVID-19. About the research overall: There were acute and convalescent COVID-19 samples, and they came from the United States, Italy and Spain. From T cells, B-cell-depleted T cells, or PBMCs came the material, which was cDNA or gDNA.

Worth noting for this clone: The same CDR3 is also encoded by other DNA sequences in this sample.

Deletions cut 3 bases from V and 7 bases from J, with 6 bases between. The germline V gene encodes CDR1 SNHLY and CDR2 FYNNEI. There are 11 residues in the CDR3. Per the original methods: Reference gene primer amplification gave nucleated cell count estimates. Sequencing was performed with immunoSEQ multiplex PCR; in TCRdb, only in-frame clones are kept and a portion is missing. V and J calls and clone size are given by that table; D and trimming were obtained from the DNA. The sample has 150,000 to 200,000 clones; 84% are singletons. Recruited during active infection, patients (from Seattle) were subsequently followed longitudinally.

This chain uses TRBV2 with TRBJ1-2; weak D call: TRBD1 (6 bases). This TCR came from a woman in her sixties or seventies with COVID-19, enrolled during active disease. The sequenced sample consisted of peripheral blood. In DNA form, the CDR3 reads TGTGCCAGCAGTGACAGGGGTGGCTACACCTTC. This gives the protein CASSDRGGYTF.